The 27 T cell receptor beta chains below come from one sample, sequenced in a study of OX40 agonist ivuxolimab in advanced cancers. Generated by immunoSEQ multiplex PCR, the TCRdb table keeps only in-frame clones and is missing some. Of over 80,000 clones listed, 80% to 90% are singletons. Sequenced material: CD4+ or CD8+ T cells sorted from blood, taken in a trial of the OX40 agonist ivuxolimab. The receptors shown here come from an adult with an advanced solid tumor such as melanoma, head and neck, liver or kidney cancer.

This clone was counted a few times. The chain recombines TRBV7-8 with TRBJ1-2, with TRBD1 matching 10 bases. This CDR3 has 14 amino acids. Germline V gene sequence: CDR1 SGHVS, CDR2 FQNEAQ. The junction had 6 bases not matched to a gene; V was cut back by 7 bases and J by 4 bases. CDR3 amino acids: CASKTGTGVYGYTF. The CDR3 DNA reads as TGTGCCAGCAAGACCGGGACAGGGGTCTATGGCTACACCTTC.

This clone was seen a few times. The rearrangement links TRBV14 to TRBJ2-2; 8 bases align to TRBD1. CDR1 is SGHDN, CDR2 FVKESK, per germline. The CDR3 has 17 residues. J lost 6 bases, V lost 0 bases, and 9 bases had no gene match. The CDR3 DNA sequence: TGTGCCAGCAGCCAAGAGAGTCAGGGGGCGATTTCCGGGGAGCTGTTTTTT. As protein: CASSQESQGAISGELFF.

The genes are TRBV4-3 and TRBJ2-2, with 9 bases fitting TRBD2. The V segment lost 0 bases and the J segment 6 bases; nucleotides outside the gene matches: 8. Germline assignment: CDR1 LGHNA and CDR2 YSLEER. The length of the CDR3 is 17 residues. CDR3 region: CASSQDVGGRDPGELFF. The CDR3 DNA reads as TGCGCCAGCAGCCAAGATGTGGGCGGGAGGGACCCCGGGGAGCTGTTTTTT.

This clone has only one observation. The V and J genes are TRBV19 and TRBJ1-3; no firm D call. Germline CDR1 LNHDA, CDR2 SQIVND (reference sequence). V shed 2 bases and J shed 0 bases, with 11 bases lying between them. This CDR3 has 16 amino acids. DNA for the CDR3: TGTGCCAGTAGTATAATGGACCCTCTCTCTGGAAACACCATATATTTT. Encoded protein: CASSIMDPLSGNTIYF.

The chain carries TRBV5-1 and TRBJ1-3; tentatively, D is TRBD1 (5 bases). Trimming removed 4 bases at V and 9 bases at J, with 14 bases between. This CDR3 comprises 13 residues. Germline values: CDR1 SGHRS, CDR2 YFSETQ. The CDR3 DNA reads TGCGCCAGCAGCGGGGGAATCAGGAGCACCATATATTTT. Protein sequence: CASSGGIRSTIYF.

This rearrangement joins TRBV19 to TRBJ1-2; D remains unclear. CDR3 length equals 14 residues. Germline V gene lookup returns CDR1 LNHDA and CDR2 SQIVND (reference sequence). Trimming removed 4 bases from V and 4 bases from J, with 13 bases in between. The DNA for the CDR3 is TGTGCCAGTAGTAACCGGGAATTTTCCTATGGCTACACCTTC. Translated, it gives CASSNREFSYGYTF.

The rearrangement links TRBV18 to TRBJ1-5; D might be TRBD1 (6 bases). V was clipped by 2 bases and J by 3 bases, with 11 bases between them. The CDR3 has 15 residues. Germline CDR1 reads KGHSH; CDR2 reads LQKENI. Here the CDR3 reads CASSPGRGINQPQHF. The DNA for the CDR3 is TGTGCCAGCTCACCAGGCAGGGGAATCAATCAGCCCCAGCATTTT.

The chain links TRBV5-4 to TRBJ2-6; weak D call: TRBD1 (6 bases). The CDR3 extends over 18 amino acids. Germline V gene lookup returns CDR1 SGHNT and CDR2 YYREEE (reference sequence). V was pared by 4 bases and J by 1 base, with 18 bases between. CDR3 loop: CASSRDGTRRSGANVLTF. For the CDR3, the DNA is TGTGCCAGCAGCCGCGATGGGACAAGGAGATCTGGGGCCAACGTCCTGACTTTC.

The rearrangement joins TRBV19 to TRBJ2-2; maybe TRBD2 (6 bases). The CDR3 is 14 residues long. V was shortened by 7 bases and J by 5 bases, with 14 bases between the two germline ends. Per the germline V gene, CDR1 is LNHDA and CDR2 is SQIVND (reference sequence). The CDR3 here is CASNPGVWTGELFF. The CDR3 nucleotides read TGTGCCAGTAACCCGGGGGTTTGGACCGGGGAGCTGTTTTTT. The full variable domain, with the rest looked up from reference TRBV19 and TRBJ2-2, is DGGITQSPKYLFRKEGQNVTLSCEQNLNHDAMYWYRQDPGQGLRLIYYSQIVNDFQKGDIAEGYSVSREKKESFPLTVTSAQKNPTAFYLCASNPGVWTGELFFGEGSRLTVL.

The chain is built from TRBV7-3 and TRBJ2-6; D tentatively fits TRBD1 or TRBD2 (6 bases each). Germline V CDR1 and CDR2: SGHTA, FQGTGA. The V gene lost 5 bases and the J gene lost 0 bases, with 20 bases spanning the gap. This CDR3 has 19 amino acids. CDR3 coding DNA: TGTGCCAGCAGCCCCACAAGGGGGGCCCTATACTCTGGGGCCAACGTCCTGACTTTC. Its protein is CASSPTRGALYSGANVLTF. Full variable domain (rest looked up from reference TRBV7-3 and TRBJ2-6): GAGVSQTPSNKVTEKGKYVELRCDPISGHTALYWYRQSLGQGPEFLIYFQGTGAADDSGLPNDRFFAVRPEGSVSTLKIQRTERGDSAVYLCASSPTRGALYSGANVLTFGAGSRLTVL.

The chain carries TRBV11-3 and TRBJ1-2, with D maybe TRBD1 (5 bases). The CDR3 length is 15 residues. V dropped 5 bases and J dropped 1 base, with 14 bases sitting between them. The germline V gene has CDR1 SGHNT and CDR2 YENEEA. CDR3 DNA sequence: TGTGCCAGCAGCCCCACGCCGACAGTTAACTATGGCTACACCTTC. It is translated as CASSPTPTVNYGYTF.

The chain has TRBV19 and TRBJ2-7, with TRBD1 matching over 8 bases. The CDR3 is 14 residues long. The junction had 6 bases not matched to a gene; V was cut back by 3 bases and J by 5 bases. In germline, CDR1 is LNHDA, CDR2 SQIVND (reference sequence). DNA of the CDR3: TGTGCCAGTAGTATCAGGACAGGGCGCGACGAGCAGTACTTC. It translates to CASSIRTGRDEQYF.

The chain is built from TRBV30 and TRBJ2-7; unclear D gene. The CDR3 has 14 residues. Trimming removed 4 bases from V and 1 base from J, with 14 bases in between. Germline V lookup: CDR1 GTSNPN, CDR2 SVGIG (reference sequence). The CDR3 DNA reads as TGTGCCTGGACCTGGGGTCGGTGGTCCTACGAGCAGTACTTC. This encodes CAWTWGRWSYEQYF.

This chain uses TRBV27 with TRBJ1-1, with D unclear. The CDR3 is 12 amino acids. Germline V lookup: CDR1 MNHEY, CDR2 SMNVEV (reference sequence). Trimming cost V 3 bases and J 8 bases, with 10 bases left between them. This CDR3 reads CASSFWSGEAFF. CDR3 nucleotide sequence: TGTGCCAGCAGTTTTTGGAGTGGAGAAGCTTTCTTT.

The V gene is TRBV4-2, the J gene TRBJ2-3; TRBD1 matches 9 bases. Losses at the gene ends were 1 base for V and 4 bases for J; bases not matched to a gene: 6. The V gene's germline CDR1 is LGHNA and CDR2 YNFKEQ. The CDR3 extends over 16 amino acids. The CDR3 DNA is TGTGCCAGCAGCCAAGTAGGGGACAGGGCACCAGATACGCAGTATTTT. Protein: CASSQVGDRAPDTQYF.

The V call is TRBV2, the J call TRBJ2-5, with D possibly being TRBD1 or TRBD2 (5 bases each). The CDR3 runs 13 residues. Between the trimmed V and J ends, which lost 8 bases and 2 bases, there was a span of 12 bases. Per germline, CDR1 SNHLY and CDR2 FYNNEI. This CDR3 is CASSREIQETQYF. The CDR3, as DNA: TGTGCCAGCTCCAGGGAGATTCAAGAGACCCAGTACTTC.

The J gene is TRBJ1-4, the V gene TRBV7-8; possible D gene TRBD1, 6 bases. The CDR3 loop spans 14 amino acids. Germline V gene lookup returns CDR1 SGHVS and CDR2 FQNEAQ. Trimming shortened V by 1 base and J by 5 bases, and 8 bases separated the two germline ends. In DNA, the CDR3 is TGTGCCAGCAGCTTAGGAGGGGGGAATGAAAAACTGTTTTTT. It translates to CASSLGGGNEKLFF.

V is TRBV7-2 and J is TRBJ1-6, with D possibly matching TRBD1 (6 bases). Trimming pared 6 bases from V and 4 bases from J, leaving 16 bases between. The germline V gene encodes CDR1 SGHTA and CDR2 FQGNSA. There are 16 residues in the CDR3. The chain's CDR3 is CASRPPDRGYNSPLHF. The CDR3 DNA follows: TGTGCCAGCAGGCCACCGGACAGAGGGTATAATTCACCCCTCCACTTT.

V gene TRBV1 combines with J gene TRBJ1-6; the table's D call of TRBD1 was not tested on the DNA. TRBV1 is tagged as a pseudogene. This CDR3 is 15 amino acids long. CDR3 sequence reads: CTSRPKDRENSPLHF. The DNA for the CDR3 is TGCACCAGCCGTCCTAAGGACAGAGAGAATTCACCCCTCCACTTT.

CDR3 nucleotides: TGTGCCAGCAGTTTAAACAGGGAAACCTATGGCTACACCTTC. Amino acids: CASSLNRETYGYTF. The chain carries TRBV2 and TRBJ1-2; possibly TRBD1 for D (6 bases). With 5 bases removed from V and 4 bases from J, the gap between germline ends came to 14 bases. The CDR3 covers 14 residues. Germline CDR1 and CDR2: SNHLY and FYNNEI.

This clone has only one observation. This chain connects TRBV21-1 to TRBJ2-6; the table calls TRBD1, which could not be checked here. TRBV21-1 corresponds to a pseudogene. There are 15 residues in the CDR3. CDR3 nucleotide sequence: TGTGCCAGCAGCAAGCAGGGGACTGGGGCCAACGTCCTGACTTTC. It encodes CASSKQGTGANVLTF.

The CDR3 loop is CASRSEGVFEKLFF. The CDR3, as DNA: TGCGCCAGCAGGTCTGAGGGAGTATTCGAAAAACTGTTTTTT. The J gene is TRBJ1-4, the V gene TRBV4-1; the D is unclear. The CDR3 length is 14 residues. Germline V CDR1 and CDR2: MGHRA, YSYEKL. The V and J ends lost 6 bases and 8 bases respectively, with 16 bases between them.

This chain connects TRBV7-9 to TRBJ1-2; tentatively, D is TRBD1 (5 bases). Germline loops: CDR1 SEHNR, CDR2 FQNEAQ (reference sequence). Trimming took off 5 bases at V and 4 bases at J, with 8 bases between the two ends. The CDR3 is 12 amino acids. The CDR3 region is CASSPGGYGYTF. DNA of the CDR3: TGTGCCAGCAGCCCTGGGGGCTATGGCTACACCTTC.

The rearrangement joins TRBV28 to TRBJ1-2; no firm D call. The V gene's germline CDR1 is MDHEN and CDR2 SYDVKM. The ends were cut back, 5 bases at V and 5 bases at J, with 12 bases in the middle. This CDR3 comprises 13 residues. CDR3 amino acids: CASSSPPRYGYTF. CDR3 in DNA: TGTGCCAGCAGTAGCCCCCCACGGTATGGCTACACCTTC.

This chain joins TRBV18 and TRBJ1-2; tentatively, D is TRBD1 (6 bases). There are 14 residues in the CDR3. Germline loops: CDR1 KGHSH, CDR2 LQKENI. Between the trimmed V and J ends, which lost 5 bases and 10 bases, there was a span of 20 bases. CDR3 nucleotide sequence: TGTGCCAGCTCAAGTGACCTACAGGGCCACGACTACACCTTC. Protein: CASSSDLQGHDYTF.

The V call is TRBV27, the J call TRBJ2-1; 8 bases fit TRBD1. This CDR3 is built from 15 residues. V shed 1 base, J shed 10 bases, and the junction held 9 bases outside the gene matches. CDR1 and CDR2 (germline): MNHEY, SMNVEV (reference sequence). As DNA, the CDR3 is TGTGCCAGCAGTTTATTAGGGACAGGTGCGGAGGAGCAGTTCTTC. It is translated as CASSLLGTGAEEQFF.

This clone was seen once. The chain uses TRBV30 and TRBJ2-7, with unresolved D. V lost 1 base to trimming and J lost 4 bases, with 8 bases between them. CDR1 is GTSNPN, CDR2 SVGIG, per germline (reference sequence). The CDR3 totals 12 residues. The CDR3 nucleotides read TGTGCCTGGAGTGCGGCCGTTTACGAGCAGTACTTC. Translation: CAWSAAVYEQYF.